These T cell receptor beta chains were read from a single sample in a study of blood T cell repertoires in COVID-19. Sequenced by immunoSEQ multiplex PCR; TCRdb stores in-frame clones only, minus some. Seen here are about 76,000 clones, around 87% observed once, and the top ten hold about 30%. The sequencing input was peripheral blood. The source is a woman of 80 years or more with active or convalescent COVID-19. Each CDR3 is given with its conserved first and last residue. Fields, in order: V gene, J gene, D gene, clone size, CDR3 DNA, CDR3 protein. The D gene is left open where the match is weak. Clone size is given for some rows only: seen once, a few or many times, or a class if the clone is expanded.

TRBV18	TRBJ2-1	-	-	TGTGCCAGCTCACCCCAACTAGCAAATGAGCAGTTCTTC	CASSPQLANEQFF
TRBV6-4	TRBJ2-3	-	-	TGTGCCAGCAGTGACTCGTCAGGGAAGAGAAATACGCAGTATTTT	CASSDSSGKRNTQYF
TRBV12-3/TRBV12-4	TRBJ2-2	-	-	TGTGCCAGCAGGCCACAGAACACCGGGGAGCTGTTTTTT	CASRPQNTGELFF
TRBV6-2/TRBV6-3	TRBJ1-2	-	-	TGTGCCAGCAGTTACCAAATCCGGAACTATGGCTACACCTTC	CASSYQIRNYGYTF
TRBV9	TRBJ2-1	-	-	TGTGCCAGCAGCGTCCATACAGGGGAGGATGAGCAGTTCTTC	CASSVHTGEDEQFF
TRBV7-2	TRBJ1-5	-	-	TGTGCCAGCAGCCTCATTAACTCAAATCAGCCCCAGCATTTT	CASSLINSNQPQHF
TRBV7-3	TRBJ1-5	-	-	TGTGCCAGCAGCTCCAGCGGGGGGCCCCAGCATTTT	CASSSSGGPQHF
TRBV10-2	TRBJ2-2	TRBD1	-	TGCGCCAGCCGGACCCGGACAGGGGGGCTGTTTTTT	CASRTRTGGLFF
TRBV3-1/TRBV3-2	TRBJ1-5	-	once	TGTGCCAGCAGCCAAGACAGGGCTGGGCAGCCCCAGCATTTT	CASSQDRAGQPQHF
TRBV3-1/TRBV3-2	TRBJ1-3	TRBD1	-	TGTGCCAGCACCGCAGGGGGAGGTGGAAACACCATATATTTT	CASTAGGGGNTIYF
TRBV27	TRBJ1-6	-	-	TGTGCCAGCAGTTTATCAGTCAGGGTTGGGAATCTGCCCCTCCACTTT	CASSLSVRVGNLPLHF
TRBV19	TRBJ2-1	-	-	TGTGCCAGTAGAGACGATCGGGGACCCAGGTCCCGGGGGGAGCAGTTCTTC	CASRDDRGPRSRGEQFF
TRBV7-6	TRBJ2-2	-	-	TGTGCCAGCAGCTTATCTTATGGCAGGCCCTCGGCGAACACCGGGGAGCTGTTTTTT	CASSLSYGRPSANTGELFF
TRBV28	TRBJ1-1	TRBD1	-	TGTGCCAGCAGTCTTACAGGGGTATGGAACACTGAAGCTTTCTTT	CASSLTGVWNTEAFF
TRBV25-1	TRBJ2-6	-	-	TGTGCCAGCAGTGTAGTCCAGGGAAGGACCTCTGGGGCCAACGTCCTGACTTTC	CASSVVQGRTSGANVLTF
TRBV5-1	TRBJ1-6	-	once	TGCGCCAGCGGGAGCTCCTATAATTCACCCCTCCACTTT	CASGSSYNSPLHF
TRBV15	TRBJ1-1	TRBD1	once	TGTGCCACCAGCAGAGCGCAGGGGGCGAGGGCTTTCTTT	CATSRAQGARAFF
TRBV4-1	TRBJ1-4	-	-	TGCGCCAGCAGCCTGGGGGGGGAAACTAATGAAAAACTGTTTTTT	CASSLGGETNEKLFF
TRBV5-4	TRBJ2-7	TRBD2	-	TGTGCCAGCAGCAGACTAGCGGGGGGGCTAAGCGAGCAGTACTTC	CASSRLAGGLSEQYF
TRBV29-1	TRBJ1-1	-	-	TGCAGCGTTGGTCGTAGAGCTGAAGCTTTCTTT	CSVGRRAEAFF
TRBV9	TRBJ1-1	-	once	TGTGCCAGCAGCGCCTCCAGGGGCGTGAACACTGAAGCTTTCTTT	CASSASRGVNTEAFF
TRBV3-1/TRBV3-2	TRBJ2-7	TRBD2	many	TGTGCCAGCAGCCCCCAGCGGGGGGCGGGATACGAGCAGTACTTC	CASSPQRGAGYEQYF
TRBV11-2	TRBJ1-2	-	-	TGTGCCAGCAGCTCTCAGGGGTATGGCTACACCTTC	CASSSQGYGYTF
TRBV6-2/TRBV6-3	TRBJ1-5	-	-	TGTGCCAGCAGCTTGCGCGGGACCCCCGGGAGCAATCAGCCCCAGCATTTT	CASSLRGTPGSNQPQHF
TRBV20-1	TRBJ2-1	-	-	TGCAGTGCCAGCGGCTTCAATGAGCAGTTCTTC	CSASGFNEQFF
TRBV19	TRBJ2-5	-	-	TGTGCCAGTAGAAGGAGGGGAGAGGGAGAGACCCAGTACTTC	CASRRRGEGETQYF
TRBV19	TRBJ1-6	TRBD1	-	TGTGCCAGTAGTAATACAGGGGGATCGGTTACTTCACCCCTCCACTTT	CASSNTGGSVTSPLHF
TRBV7-8	TRBJ1-6	TRBD1	few	TGTGCCAGCAGCCCCCGGACAGGGGGCTCCTATAATTCACCCCTCCACTTT	CASSPRTGGSYNSPLHF
TRBV18	TRBJ1-1	-	-	TGTGCCAGCTCACCCCAGGGCTCGGACACTGAAGCTTTCTTT	CASSPQGSDTEAFF
TRBV15	TRBJ1-6	TRBD1	-	TGTGCCACCAGCAGCGGACAGGGAGCCCTTTTTTCACCCCTCCACTTT	CATSSGQGALFSPLHF
TRBV7-2	TRBJ2-3	TRBD2	-	TGTGCCAGCAGCAATCAACTAGCGGGGGGGCTAGATACGCAGTATTTT	CASSNQLAGGLDTQYF
TRBV24-1	TRBJ2-1	-	-	TGTGCCACCAGTGTGGCAGGGGAATCCTACAATGAGCAGTTCTTC	CATSVAGESYNEQFF
TRBV19	TRBJ1-6	TRBD1	-	TGTGCCAGTAGTATCCCAGGGGACAGTAATTCACCCCTCCACTTT	CASSIPGDSNSPLHF
TRBV28	TRBJ2-2	TRBD1	-	TGTGCCAGCAGTCGACCGGGACAGCGAAACACCGGGGAGCTGTTTTTT	CASSRPGQRNTGELFF
TRBV7-9	TRBJ1-2	-	-	TGTGCCAGCAGCCTTAAGTCGGAGAACTATGGCTACACCTTC	CASSLKSENYGYTF
TRBV5-4	TRBJ2-1	-	-	TGTGCCAGCACCGCGTTCATCGGGGTACTCTACAATGAGCAGTTCTTC	CASTAFIGVLYNEQFF
TRBV11-1	TRBJ1-6	-	few	TGTGCCAGCACTCAGGACAGAACGAATTCACCCCTCCACTTT	CASTQDRTNSPLHF
TRBV7-8	TRBJ2-3	-	-	TGTGCCAGCAGTCGTGGGGAGGATACGCAGTATTTT	CASSRGEDTQYF
TRBV2	TRBJ1-1	-	once	TGTGCCAGCATCGGACAGTTTGGGACTGAAGCTTTCTTT	CASIGQFGTEAFF
TRBV12-5	TRBJ2-7	TRBD2	few	TGTGCTAGTGGTTTGGTATCGGGAGGCGAGCAGTACTTC	CASGLVSGGEQYF
TRBV3-1/TRBV3-2	TRBJ2-6	-	-	TGTGCCAGCAGCCAAGTAATGACGGCGGGGTTTGGGGCCAACGTCCTGACTTTC	CASSQVMTAGFGANVLTF
TRBV7-2	TRBJ2-7	TRBD1	-	TGTGCCAGCAGCTTACAGACGGGACAGTTTATTTTCGAGCAGTACTTC	CASSLQTGQFIFEQYF
TRBV21-1	TRBJ2-2	-	-	TGTGCCAGCAGCCCGCTACGTTACACCGGGGAGCTGTTTTTT	CASSPLRYTGELFF
TRBV19	TRBJ1-2	TRBD1	-	TGTGCCAGTAGTCCCCGGACAGGGACCTATGGCTACACCTTC	CASSPRTGTYGYTF
TRBV9	TRBJ2-3	TRBD2	-	TGTGCCAGCAGCGCTAGCGGGGGGGCCGTAGATACGCAGTATTTT	CASSASGGAVDTQYF
TRBV6-6	TRBJ2-7	-	-	TGTGCCAGCAGCCGACCGACAGCAAACTCCTACGAGCAGTACTTC	CASSRPTANSYEQYF